This is a list of T cell receptor beta chains from one sample in a study of memory CD4+ T cells and cytomegalovirus serostatus. Sequencing used immunoSEQ multiplex PCR; TCRdb keeps in-frame clones, though not all of them. The sample includes about 52,000 clones, about three quarters seen only once; the top ten take roughly 1.5%. The specimen was memory CD4+ T cells from blood. The receptor set was obtained from an adult in good health and CMV-seropositive. Both conserved end residues are part of each CDR3. The D gene is left open where the match is weak. For some rows the clone size is stated as once, few or many, or as a class when expanded; others skip it.

D gene | J gene | V gene | clone size | CDR3 protein | CDR3 DNA
TRBD1 | TRBJ2-3 | TRBV5-1 | once | CASSPVQGADTQYF | TGCGCCAGCAGCCCCGTACAGGGGGCAGATACGCAGTATTTT
TRBD1 | TRBJ2-1 | TRBV10-3 | . | CAISAHTGESNEQFF | TGTGCCATCAGCGCACATACAGGGGAATCCAATGAGCAGTTCTTC
. | TRBJ1-5 | TRBV5-1 | . | CASSLGANQPQHF | TGCGCCAGCAGCTTGGGCGCCAATCAGCCCCAGCATTTT
TRBD1 | TRBJ2-7 | TRBV2 | . | CASRRTGSSYEQYF | TGTGCCAGCAGACGGACAGGGAGTTCCTACGAGCAGTACTTC
TRBD2 | TRBJ2-2 | TRBV18 | . | CASSTSGQNTGELFF | TGTGCCAGCTCAACTAGCGGGCAGAACACCGGGGAGCTGTTTTTT
TRBD2 | TRBJ2-2 | TRBV19 | once | CASRDLAGATGELFF | TGTGCCAGTAGGGACCTAGCGGGAGCCACCGGGGAGCTGTTTTTT
. | TRBJ1-5 | TRBV7-2 | . | CASSLTDNSNQPQHF | TGTGCCAGCAGCTTAACGGACAATAGCAATCAGCCCCAGCATTTT
TRBD1 | TRBJ2-5 | TRBV5-4 | . | CASSFPGQGAQETQYF | TGTGCCAGCAGCTTTCCGGGACAGGGGGCGCAAGAGACCCAGTACTTC
. | TRBJ1-6 | TRBV14 | once | CASSPQLGQNSPLHF | TGTGCCAGCAGCCCGCAGCTAGGGCAAAATTCACCCCTCCACTTT
. | TRBJ2-1 | TRBV19 | . | CASSLDTSWGQFF | TGTGCCAGTAGTCTCGATACTAGCTGGGGGCAGTTCTTC
. | TRBJ1-1 | TRBV6-6 | . | CASSYSSRRFGTEAFF | TGTGCCAGCAGTTACTCCTCCCGCAGGTTTGGCACTGAAGCTTTCTTT
TRBD1 | TRBJ2-7 | TRBV5-5 | . | CASSLSDRGLYEQYF | TGTGCCAGCAGCTTGAGCGACAGGGGGCTCTACGAGCAGTACTTC
. | TRBJ2-7 | TRBV2 | few | CASSGPRQYEQYF | TGTGCCAGCAGTGGCCCCCGACAGTACGAGCAGTACTTC
. | TRBJ1-2 | TRBV2 | . | CASSEGENYGYTF | TGTGCCAGCAGTGAAGGAGAGAACTATGGCTACACCTTC
TRBD1 | TRBJ1-3 | TRBV5-1 | . | CASSGTGGVLGNTIYF | TGCGCCAGCAGCGGAACAGGGGGCGTCTTGGGAAACACCATATATTTT